What follows are 2 T cell receptor beta chains derived from one specimen sequenced in a study of CD8+ T cells in alopecia areata. After isolation, RNA underwent reverse transcription to generate cDNA as the sequencing template. Here immunoSEQ multiplex PCR was the method, and the copy in TCRdb shows in-frame clones only, minus some. This repertoire holds about 2,700 clones, and none appear only once. Sample: lesional skin. The receptor source for this set is a C3H/HeJ mouse with alopecia areata. The strain bears MHC haplotype H2-k.

As concerns this clone: The protein here is the DNA translation, as the TCRdb protein differs from it at residue 11. A far larger clone differs by one base, so this is likely a read error. Gene and germline names: mouse. The missing CDR3 end, 3 residues past where the read stops, is filled in from the germline J gene. J is TRBJ1-6 and V is TRBV26; TRBD1 agrees at 8 bases. TRBJ1-6 is an ORF for which the function is uncertain. CDR3 size: 14 residues. After removal of 5 bases from V and 5 bases from J, the junction contained 2 bases not matched to a gene. Germline V gene sequence: CDR1 KGHPV, CDR2 FQNQEV (reference sequence). The CDR3 sequence is CASSIQGDNSPLYF. The sequenced part of the CDR3 DNA is TGTGCCAGCAGTATACAGGGGGATAATTCGCCC.

In regard to this clone: Mouse germline and gene names are used. From the germline J gene comes the end of the CDR3, since the read stops 4 residues before it. The chain has TRBV12-2 and TRBJ2-4; 12 positions agree with TRBD2. The CDR3 runs to 15 residues. CDR1 and CDR2 (germline): SGHLS, HYDKME. The CDR3 reads CASSRGLGGRNTLYF. CDR3 DNA (partial): TGTGCCAGCTCCCGTGGACTGGGGGGGAGGAAC.